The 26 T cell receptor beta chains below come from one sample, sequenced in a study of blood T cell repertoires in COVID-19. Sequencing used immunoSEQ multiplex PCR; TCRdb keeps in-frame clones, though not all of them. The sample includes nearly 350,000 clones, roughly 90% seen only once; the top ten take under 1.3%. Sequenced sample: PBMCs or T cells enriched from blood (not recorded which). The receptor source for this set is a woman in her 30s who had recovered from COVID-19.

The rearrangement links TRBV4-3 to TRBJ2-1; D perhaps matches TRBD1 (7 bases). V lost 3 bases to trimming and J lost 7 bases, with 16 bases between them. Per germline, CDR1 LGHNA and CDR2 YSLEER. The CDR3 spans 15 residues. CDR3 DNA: TGCGCCAGCAGCCAGGGACCCAGGGGGGAGAATGAGCAGTTCTTC. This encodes CASSQGPRGENEQFF.

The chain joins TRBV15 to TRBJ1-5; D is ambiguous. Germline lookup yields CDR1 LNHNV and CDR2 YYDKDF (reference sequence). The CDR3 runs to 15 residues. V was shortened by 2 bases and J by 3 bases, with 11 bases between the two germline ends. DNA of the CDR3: TGTGCCACCAGCAGAATGCGAACGAACAATCAGCCCCAGCATTTT. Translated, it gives CATSRMRTNNQPQHF.

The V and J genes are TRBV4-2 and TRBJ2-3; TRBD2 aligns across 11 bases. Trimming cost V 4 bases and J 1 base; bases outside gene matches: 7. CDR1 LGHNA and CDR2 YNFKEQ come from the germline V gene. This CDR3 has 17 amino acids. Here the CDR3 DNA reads TGTGCCAGCAGCCCCGGGACTAGCGGCTTGGGCACAGATACGCAGTATTTT. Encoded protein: CASSPGTSGLGTDTQYF.

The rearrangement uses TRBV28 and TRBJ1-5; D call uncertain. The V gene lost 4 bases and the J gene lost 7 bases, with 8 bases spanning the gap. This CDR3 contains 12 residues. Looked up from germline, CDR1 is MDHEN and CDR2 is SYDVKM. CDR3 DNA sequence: TGTGCCAGCAGTTCAGTTAGCCAGCCCCAGCATTTT. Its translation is CASSSVSQPQHF.

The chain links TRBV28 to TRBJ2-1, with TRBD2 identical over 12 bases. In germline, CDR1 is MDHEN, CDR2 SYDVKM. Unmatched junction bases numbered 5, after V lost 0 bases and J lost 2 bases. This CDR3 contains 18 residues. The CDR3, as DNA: TGTGCCAGCAGTTTATGGTCTAGCGGGGGGGTGGCCTACAATGAGCAGTTCTTC. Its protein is CASSLWSSGGVAYNEQFF. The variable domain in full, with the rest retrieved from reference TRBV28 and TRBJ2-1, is DVKVTQSSRYLVKRTGEKVFLECVQDMDHENMFWYRQDPGLGLRLIYFSYDVKMKEKGDIPEGYSVSREKKERFSLILESASTNQTSMYLCASSLWSSGGVAYNEQFFGPGTRLTVL.

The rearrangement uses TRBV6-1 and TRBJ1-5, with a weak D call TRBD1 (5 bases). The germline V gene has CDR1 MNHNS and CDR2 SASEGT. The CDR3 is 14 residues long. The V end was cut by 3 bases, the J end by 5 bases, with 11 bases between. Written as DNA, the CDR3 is TGTGCCAGCAGTGACGGAGGGGATGATCAGCCCCAGCATTTT. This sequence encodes CASSDGGDDQPQHF.

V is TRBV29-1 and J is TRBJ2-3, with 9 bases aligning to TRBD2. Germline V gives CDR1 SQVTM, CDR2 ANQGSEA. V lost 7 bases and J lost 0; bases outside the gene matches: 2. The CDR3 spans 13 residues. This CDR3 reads CSGSGGSTDTQYF. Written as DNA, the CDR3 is TGCAGCGGTAGCGGGGGCAGCACAGATACGCAGTATTTT.

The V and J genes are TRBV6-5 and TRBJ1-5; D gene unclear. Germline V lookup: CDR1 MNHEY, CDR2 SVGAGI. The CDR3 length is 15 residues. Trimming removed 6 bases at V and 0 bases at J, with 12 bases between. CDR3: CASSLQRDSNQPQHF. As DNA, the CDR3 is TGTGCCAGCAGCCTCCAGCGGGATAGCAATCAGCCCCAGCATTTT.

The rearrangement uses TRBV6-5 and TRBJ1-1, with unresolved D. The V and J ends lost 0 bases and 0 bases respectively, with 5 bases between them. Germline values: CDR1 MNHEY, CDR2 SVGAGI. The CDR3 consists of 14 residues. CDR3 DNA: TGTGCCAGCAGTTACTCTCCGGTGAACACTGAAGCTTTCTTT. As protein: CASSYSPVNTEAFF.

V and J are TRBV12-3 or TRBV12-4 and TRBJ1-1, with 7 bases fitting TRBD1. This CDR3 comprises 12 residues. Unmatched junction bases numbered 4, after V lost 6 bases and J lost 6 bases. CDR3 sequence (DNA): TGTGCCAGCAGACAGGGGTACGCTGAAGCTTTCTTT. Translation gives CASRQGYAEAFF.

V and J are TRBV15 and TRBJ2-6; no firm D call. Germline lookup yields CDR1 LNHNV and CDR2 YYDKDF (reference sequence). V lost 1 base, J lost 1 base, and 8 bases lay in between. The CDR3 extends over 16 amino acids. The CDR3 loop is CATSRGLLSGANVLTF. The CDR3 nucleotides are TGTGCCACCAGCAGAGGGCTCCTTTCTGGGGCCAACGTCCTGACTTTC.

The chain's CDR3 is CASTPPRGDEQFF. Written as DNA, the CDR3 is TGTGCCAGCACCCCCCCCAGGGGCGATGAGCAGTTCTTC. This chain joins TRBV27 and TRBJ2-1, with D perhaps TRBD1 (6 bases). The CDR3 contains 13 residues. Germline loops: CDR1 MNHEY, CDR2 SMNVEV (reference sequence). Trimming took 7 bases from V and 8 from J, leaving 15 bases between them.

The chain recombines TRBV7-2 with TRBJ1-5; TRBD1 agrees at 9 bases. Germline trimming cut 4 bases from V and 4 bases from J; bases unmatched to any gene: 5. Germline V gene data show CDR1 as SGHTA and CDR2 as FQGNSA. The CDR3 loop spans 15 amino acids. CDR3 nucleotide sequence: TGTGCCAGCAGCTCAGGGGACAGGGTGAATCAGCCCCAGCATTTT. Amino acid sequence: CASSSGDRVNQPQHF.

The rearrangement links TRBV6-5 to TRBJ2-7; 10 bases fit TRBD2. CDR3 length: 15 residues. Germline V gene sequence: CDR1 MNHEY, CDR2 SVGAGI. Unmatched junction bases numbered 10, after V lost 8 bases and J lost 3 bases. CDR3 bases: TGTGCCAGCGGCGCCACCGGGACTAGCGTCTACGAGCAGTACTTC. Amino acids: CASGATGTSVYEQYF.

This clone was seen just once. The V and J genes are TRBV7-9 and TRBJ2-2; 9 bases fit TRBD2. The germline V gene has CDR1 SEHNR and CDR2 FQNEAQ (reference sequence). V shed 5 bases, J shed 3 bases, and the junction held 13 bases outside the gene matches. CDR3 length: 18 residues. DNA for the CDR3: TGTGCCAGCAGCCTACCTAATATGACTAGCGGATACACCGGGGAGCTGTTTTTT. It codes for CASSLPNMTSGYTGELFF. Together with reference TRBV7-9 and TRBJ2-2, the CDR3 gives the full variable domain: DTGVSQNPRHKITKRGQNVTFRCDPISEHNRLYWYRQTLGQGPEFLTYFQNEAQLEKSRLLSDRFSAERPKGSFSTLEIQRTEQGDSAMYLCASSLPNMTSGYTGELFFGEGSRLTVL.

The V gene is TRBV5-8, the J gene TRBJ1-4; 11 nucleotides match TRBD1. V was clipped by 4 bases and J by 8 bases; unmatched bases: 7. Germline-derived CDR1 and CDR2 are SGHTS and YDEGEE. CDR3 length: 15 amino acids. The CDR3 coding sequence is TGTGCCAGCAGCCCCGACCGGACAGGGGGCGAAAAACTGTTTTTT. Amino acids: CASSPDRTGGEKLFF.

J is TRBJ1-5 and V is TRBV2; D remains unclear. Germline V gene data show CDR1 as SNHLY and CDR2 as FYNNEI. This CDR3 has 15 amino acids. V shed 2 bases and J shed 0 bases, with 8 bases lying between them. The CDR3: CASSEIQASNQPQHF. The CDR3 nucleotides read TGTGCCAGCAGTGAAATTCAGGCTAGCAATCAGCCCCAGCATTTT. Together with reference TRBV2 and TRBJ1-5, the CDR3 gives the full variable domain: EPEVTQTPSHQVTQMGQEVILRCVPISNHLYFYWYRQILGQKVEFLVSFYNNEISEKSEIFDDQFSVERPDGSNFTLKIRSTKLEDSAMYFCASSEIQASNQPQHFGDGTRLSIL.

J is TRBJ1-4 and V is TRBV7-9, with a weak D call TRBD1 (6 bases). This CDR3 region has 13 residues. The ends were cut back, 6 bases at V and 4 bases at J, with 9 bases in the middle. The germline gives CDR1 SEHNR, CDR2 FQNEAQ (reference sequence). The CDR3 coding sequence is TGTGCCAGCAGTTTACAGGGTAATGAAAAACTGTTTTTT. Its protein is CASSLQGNEKLFF.

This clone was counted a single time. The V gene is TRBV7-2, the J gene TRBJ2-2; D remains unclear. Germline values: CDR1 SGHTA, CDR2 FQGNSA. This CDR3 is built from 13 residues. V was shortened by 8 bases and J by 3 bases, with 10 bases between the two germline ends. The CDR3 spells CASGYRDTGELFF. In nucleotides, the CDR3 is TGTGCCAGCGGCTACCGGGACACCGGGGAGCTGTTTTTT.

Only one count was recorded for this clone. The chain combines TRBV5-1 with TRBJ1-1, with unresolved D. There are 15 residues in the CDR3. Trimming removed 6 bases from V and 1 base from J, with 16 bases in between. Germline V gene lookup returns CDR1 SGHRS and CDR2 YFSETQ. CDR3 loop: CASKWAPGGNTEAFF. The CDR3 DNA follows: TGCGCCAGCAAGTGGGCCCCAGGAGGGAACACTGAAGCTTTCTTT.

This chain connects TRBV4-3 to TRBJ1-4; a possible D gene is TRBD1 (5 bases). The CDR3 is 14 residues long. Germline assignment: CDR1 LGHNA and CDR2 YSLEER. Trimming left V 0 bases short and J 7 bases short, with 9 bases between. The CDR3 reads CASSQEDSSEKLFF. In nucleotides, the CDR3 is TGCGCCAGCAGCCAAGAAGACAGTTCTGAAAAACTGTTTTTT.

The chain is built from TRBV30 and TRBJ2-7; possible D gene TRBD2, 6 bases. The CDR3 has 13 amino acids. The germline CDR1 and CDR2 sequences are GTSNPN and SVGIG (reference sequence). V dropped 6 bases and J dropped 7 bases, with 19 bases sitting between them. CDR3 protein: CACTRTSAGEQYF. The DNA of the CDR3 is TGTGCCTGTACAAGGACCTCTGCGGGGGAGCAGTACTTC.

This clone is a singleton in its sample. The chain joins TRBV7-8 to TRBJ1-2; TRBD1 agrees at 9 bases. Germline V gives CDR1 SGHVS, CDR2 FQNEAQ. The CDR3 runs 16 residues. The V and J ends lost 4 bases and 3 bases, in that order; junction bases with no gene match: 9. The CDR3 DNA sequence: TGTGCCAGCAGCTCCCGGGACAGGGTTGGCTACTATGGCTACACCTTC. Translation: CASSSRDRVGYYGYTF. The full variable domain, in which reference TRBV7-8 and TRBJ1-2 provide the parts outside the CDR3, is GAGVSQSPRYKVAKRGQDVALRCDPISGHVSLFWYQQALGQGPEFLTYFQNEAQLDKSGLPSDRFFAERPEGSVSTLKIQRTQQEDSAVYLCASSSRDRVGYYGYTFGSGTRLTVV.

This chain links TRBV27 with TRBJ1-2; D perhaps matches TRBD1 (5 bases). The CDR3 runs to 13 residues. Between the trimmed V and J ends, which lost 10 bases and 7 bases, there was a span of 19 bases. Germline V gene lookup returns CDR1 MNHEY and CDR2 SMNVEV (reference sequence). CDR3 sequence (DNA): TGTGCCACCAGACAGTCCCGGGATGGTGGCTACACCTTC. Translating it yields CATRQSRDGGYTF.

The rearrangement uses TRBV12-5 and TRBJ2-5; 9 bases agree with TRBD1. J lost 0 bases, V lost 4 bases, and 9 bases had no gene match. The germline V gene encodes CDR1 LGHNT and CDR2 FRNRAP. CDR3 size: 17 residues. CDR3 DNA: TGTGCTAGTGGTTCCCCCGCCGGGACAGGGTACCAAGAGACCCAGTACTTC. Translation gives CASGSPAGTGYQETQYF.

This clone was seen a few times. The CDR3 sequence: CASRGTGLGDGYTF. The CDR3 DNA reads as TGTGCCAGCAGAGGCACAGGGCTAGGGGATGGCTACACCTTC. The V gene is TRBV6-5, the J gene TRBJ1-2; D perhaps matches TRBD1 (6 bases). CDR3 length: 14 amino acids. Germline lookup yields CDR1 MNHEY and CDR2 SVGAGI. The ends were cut back, 6 bases at V and 6 bases at J, with 17 bases in the middle.